A selection of T cell receptor beta chains follows, all from one sample in a study of cytomegalovirus exposure and HLA in healthy donors. Measured with immunoSEQ multiplex PCR; TCRdb has only the in-frame clones, and not every one. This repertoire shows 120,000 or so clones, around 90% found once; its top ten account for roughly 2%. Sample: PBMCs. These receptors all stem from a woman between 18 and 29 years old in good health and CMV-seronegative. CDR3s include the opening cysteine and the closing phenylalanine or tryptophan. D genes are given only for firm matches. Clone size is given for some rows only: seen once, a few or many times, or a class if the clone is expanded.

j_call	d_call	v_call	clone_size	cdr3_nt	cdr3_aa
TRBJ1-4	.	TRBV19	.	TGTGCCAGTAGTATAGATTGGCCACCAACTAATGAAAAACTGTTTTTT	CASSIDWPPTNEKLFF
TRBJ2-1	TRBD2	TRBV29-1	.	TGCAGCGTTGCAGGCGGGAGAAGCTCCTACAATGAGCAGTTCTTC	CSVAGGRSSYNEQFF
TRBJ2-5	TRBD1	TRBV9	.	TGTGCCAGCAGCGTCGGACAGGGTCACCAAGAGACCCAGTACTTC	CASSVGQGHQETQYF
TRBJ2-3	.	TRBV6-1	.	TGTGCCAGCAGTGAAAGGGGACTGATCACAGATACGCAGTATTTT	CASSERGLITDTQYF
TRBJ1-2	TRBD1	TRBV5-6	.	TGTGCCAGCACCCTCCGACAGGGGAGGTATGGCTACACCTTC	CASTLRQGRYGYTF
TRBJ1-2	.	TRBV30	once	TGTGCCTGGAGTGTATTAGACAGGTCGGACTATGGCTACACCTTC	CAWSVLDRSDYGYTF
TRBJ1-3	TRBD1	TRBV6-1	.	TGTGCCAGCATCCGGGACAGGGGAAGAAACACCATATATTTT	CASIRDRGRNTIYF
TRBJ2-1	.	TRBV11-2	.	TGTGCCAGCAGCTTAGATCGCGGGACCTACAATGAGCAGTTCTTC	CASSLDRGTYNEQFF
TRBJ1-2	.	TRBV18	once	TGTGCCAGCTCACTTGACAGGCAAGTCTCCTATGGCTACACCTTC	CASSLDRQVSYGYTF
TRBJ2-7	.	TRBV28	.	TGTGCCAGCAGCGAGGACTCGCCGGCCTACGAGCAGTACTTC	CASSEDSPAYEQYF
TRBJ2-5	TRBD1	TRBV30	once	TGTGCCTGGAACTCTAGGACAGGCAGCCAAGAGACCCAGTACTTC	CAWNSRTGSQETQYF
TRBJ1-2	.	TRBV23-1	once	TGCGCCACCTGGACAGTTGCAGGCTACACCTTC	CATWTVAGYTF
TRBJ1-2	.	TRBV9	.	TGTGCCAGCAGCTCCACAGGGACCCGGCATGGCTACACCTTC	CASSSTGTRHGYTF
TRBJ1-2	TRBD1	TRBV6-5	.	TGTGCCAGCGCGACAGGGGCCTATGGCTACACCTTC	CASATGAYGYTF
TRBJ2-5	.	TRBV5-8	.	TGTGCCAGCAGCTTGGGGGTTCAGGGGCTGACCCAGTACTTC	CASSLGVQGLTQYF
TRBJ2-7	TRBD2	TRBV7-9	.	TGTGCCAGCAGCTCATCTAGCGGGAGGACCTACGAGCAGTACTTC	CASSSSSGRTYEQYF
TRBJ2-7	.	TRBV18	.	TGTGCCAGCTCACCTGGATCGACGAGGGACGAGCAGTACTTC	CASSPGSTRDEQYF
TRBJ2-7	.	TRBV5-8	.	TGTGCCAGCAGCTACACAGGGTACGAGCAGTACTTC	CASSYTGYEQYF
TRBJ1-1	.	TRBV5-4	.	TGTGCCAGCAGCTTACAGGGCACTGAAGCTTTCTTT	CASSLQGTEAFF
TRBJ2-7	TRBD1	TRBV19	.	TGTGCCAGTAGTATCGAAAGGGGGCTTGAGCAGTACTTC	CASSIERGLEQYF
TRBJ2-7	.	TRBV7-9	.	TGTGCCAGCAGCTCCGTGAAGGGGTCAAGCTACGAGCAGTACTTC	CASSSVKGSSYEQYF
TRBJ2-5	.	TRBV5-1	.	TGCGCCAGCAGCCCCGCCCGACGCTCAGGGGTAGAGACCCAGTACTTC	CASSPARRSGVETQYF
TRBJ1-4	TRBD1	TRBV19	.	TGTGCCAGTAGTATTAAAGGGACAGGTTGGGAAAAACTGTTTTTT	CASSIKGTGWEKLFF
TRBJ1-3	.	TRBV5-1	.	TGCGCCAGCAGCCGAGATTCGTCTGGAAACACCATATATTTT	CASSRDSSGNTIYF
TRBJ2-7	TRBD1	TRBV15	once	TGTGCCACCAGCAGAGATCCGGGACAGCAAGACGAGCAGTACTTC	CATSRDPGQQDEQYF
TRBJ2-7	TRBD1	TRBV27	few	TGTGCCAGCAGGATGGGACAGGGAGGCTACGAGCAGTACTTC	CASRMGQGGYEQYF
TRBJ2-2	.	TRBV30	.	TGTGCCTGGAGTAGAGACAGCAACACCGGGGAGCTGTTTTTT	CAWSRDSNTGELFF
TRBJ2-1	TRBD1	TRBV5-6	.	TGTGCCAGCAGCTTTGGGACAGGGAGCAATGAGCAGTTCTTC	CASSFGTGSNEQFF
TRBJ1-5	.	TRBV18	.	TGTGCCAGCTCACCACTGCCGGGACAAAATCAGCCCCAGCATTTT	CASSPLPGQNQPQHF
TRBJ2-7	TRBD2	TRBV7-3	.	TGTGCCAGCAGCTTTAGCGGGAGGGCCGAAGAGCAGTACTTC	CASSFSGRAEEQYF
TRBJ2-1	TRBD2	TRBV10-2	.	TGCGCCAGCAGGGGAGCAGCGGGGATATCCTACAATGAGCAGTTCTTC	CASRGAAGISYNEQFF
TRBJ2-7	.	TRBV2	.	TGTGCCAGCAGTGGGGGGAGGTACGGGCAGTACTTC	CASSGGRYGQYF
TRBJ2-1	TRBD2	TRBV29-1	.	TGCAGCGTTGGTCGTTCTAGCGGCTCCTACAATGAGCAGTTCTTC	CSVGRSSGSYNEQFF
TRBJ1-5	TRBD1	TRBV7-2	.	TGTGCCAGCAGCTTCCCGGCGGGACAGGGCGCACTCTCACCCCAGCATTTT	CASSFPAGQGALSPQHF
TRBJ1-2	TRBD1	TRBV6-5	.	TGTGCCAGCAGTTACTTTAATCAGGGGGCAGGTGGCTACACCTTC	CASSYFNQGAGGYTF
TRBJ2-1	TRBD2	TRBV6-5	.	TGTGCCAGCAGTGCACTGCCAGCGGGGTACAATGAGCAGTTCTTC	CASSALPAGYNEQFF
TRBJ1-3	.	TRBV27	.	TGTGCCAGCAGTCCCTCAGGGGCTAACTCTGGAAACACCATATATTTT	CASSPSGANSGNTIYF
TRBJ2-6	TRBD2	TRBV7-8	once	TGTGCCAGCAGCCTTCCCGGGAGGGGAGGTCTCTTCAGGTCTGGGGCCAACGTCCTGACTTTC	CASSLPGRGGLFRSGANVLTF
TRBJ1-5	.	TRBV21-1	.	TGTGCCAGCAGCAGGGACAGAACAAGCAATCAGCCCCAGCATTTT	CASSRDRTSNQPQHF
TRBJ2-3	.	TRBV29-1	.	TGCAGCGTTGATGGGACACCTCGCGAGGGGCAGTATTTT	CSVDGTPREGQYF
TRBJ2-7	.	TRBV27	.	TGTGCCAGCAGACCCTCTCTTAGCCCCTACGAGCAGTACTTC	CASRPSLSPYEQYF
TRBJ2-1	TRBD1	TRBV7-9	.	TGTGCCAGCAGCTCGGGACAGGGTTTCTATGAGCAGTTCTTC	CASSSGQGFYEQFF
TRBJ2-1	TRBD1	TRBV27	.	TGTGCCAGCAGAAACAGGGGCAGCACAGGGGAGCAGTTCTTC	CASRNRGSTGEQFF
TRBJ2-1	TRBD2	TRBV5-1	.	TGCGCCAGCAGCTTAAGCGGGAGCGTTTTCAATGAGCAGTTCTTC	CASSLSGSVFNEQFF
TRBJ2-2	TRBD2	TRBV11-3	.	TGTGCCAGCAGCTTAGAAGGCGGGAGGTCCGGGGAGCTGTTTTTT	CASSLEGGRSGELFF
TRBJ2-1	TRBD2	TRBV28	.	TGTGCCAGCAGCCCACGGGGGGAGTTCTACTTCTTC	CASSPRGEFYFF
TRBJ2-3	TRBD2	TRBV27	.	TGTGCCAGCAGTCCGAGGACTAGCCTGTGGGATACGCAGTATTTT	CASSPRTSLWDTQYF
TRBJ1-5	TRBD1	TRBV11-2	.	TGTGCCAGCAGCGTAGGACAGGGGGATCAGCCCCAGCATTTT	CASSVGQGDQPQHF
TRBJ2-3	.	TRBV10-1	.	TGCGCCAGCAGTGAGTCGGGAAGGGGTGGCACAGATACGCAGTATTTT	CASSESGRGGTDTQYF
TRBJ2-5	TRBD2	TRBV29-1	.	TGCAGCGTTGAAGGACTAGCAATGAAAGAGACCCAGTACTTC	CSVEGLAMKETQYF